Given below is one T cell receptor beta chain in context. Profiling relied on immunoSEQ multiplex PCR, and the TCRdb table lists in-frame clones only, not all of them. The sample has fewer than 9,500 clones; roughly 92% are singletons. The CDR3 is 16 residues long. Germline CDR1 is MNHEY and CDR2 is SVGAGI. V shed 2 bases and J 5 bases; nucleotides not matched to a gene: 7. Blood CD4+ CD25-high CD127-low regulatory T cells supplied the genomic DNA template. These data come from a study of regulatory and conventional T cells in RAG deficiency. The same data also contributed to another study, on regulatory T cells. As that study records: The primer mix had 52 TRBV and 13 TRBJ primers.

The TCR was taken from a human donor in good health. The genes are TRBV6-5 and TRBJ2-5; 11 bases match TRBD2. Input material: CD127- CD25+ CD4+ Tregs sorted from blood. The CDR3 sequence: CASSYHSGGASETQYF. CDR3 nucleotides: TGTGCCAGCAGTTACCATAGCGGGGGGGCCTCGGAGACCCAGTACTTC.